This T cell receptor beta chain was captured in a study of vaccination effects on CD4 cells after COVID-19. Background on the study: Post-vaccine specimens arrived a median 72 days past the second dose.

The table lists this clone with a count of one. No antigen is known for it. Using viral peptide pools, the ViraFEST assay grew out antigen-specific CD4+ T cells prior to sequencing. Culture lasted roughly 9 days before CD4+ T cell isolation. PCR showed that the person got SARS-CoV-2 infection at some point between March and December 2020. Vaccine administered to participants consisted of two doses of either BNT162b2 or mRNA-1273. At days 3 and 7, half of the medium was exchanged for IL-2 medium. Only in-frame clones appear in the TCRdb table, and some are missing; sequencing was by immunoSEQ multiplex PCR. Of approximately 15,000 clones listed, 74% were seen once; the top ten hold more than 20%. Whole-study results and caveats: In the late period after vaccination, infection- and vaccine-induced clones contracted markedly.

The TCR originated in a human donor who had a prior SARS-CoV-2 infection. Sequences were derived from CD4+ T cells from PBMCs cultured with SARS-CoV-2 spike peptides, sampled after COVID-19 vaccination.

CDR3 in DNA: TGTGCCAGCAGCTCGCAGACTAGCGGACGAATTAGGAGCTCCTACAATGAGCAGTTCTTC. Translated, it gives CASSSQTSGRIRSSYNEQFF. The rearrangement links TRBV6-6 to TRBJ2-1; TRBD2 aligns across 9 bases. The CDR3 is made up of 20 amino acids. With V trimmed by 6 bases and J by 0 bases, 18 bases remained unmatched. Germline V gives CDR1 MNHNY, CDR2 SVGAGI (reference sequence).